The 32 T cell receptor beta chains reported below all come from one sample, sequenced in a study of cytomegalovirus exposure and HLA in healthy donors. PCR used 60 Vbeta primers and 13 Jbeta primers. Some clones are missing from TCRdb's copy, which holds only in-frame ones; the method was immunoSEQ multiplex PCR. This table has 150,000 or so clones, roughly 79% appearing once. The sample taken for sequencing was PBMCs. These receptors were collected from a man aged 30 to 39 in good health and CMV-seropositive.

This chain joins TRBV19 and TRBJ1-1; possible D gene TRBD1, 5 bases. The CDR3 length is 14 residues. The V and J ends lost 7 bases and 3 bases respectively, with 15 bases between them. The germline V gene has CDR1 LNHDA and CDR2 SQIVND (reference sequence). CDR3 loop: CASNILRGDTEAFF. The CDR3 DNA sequence: TGTGCCAGTAATATTTTAAGGGGTGACACTGAAGCTTTCTTT.

The V gene is TRBV5-1, the J gene TRBJ2-3, with D perhaps matching TRBD2 (5 bases). V shed 9 bases and J shed 2 bases, with 19 bases lying between them. CDR1 and CDR2 (germline): SGHRS, YFSETQ. CDR3 size: 15 residues. This chain's CDR3 is CATCTRPSYTDTQYF. CDR3 in DNA: TGCGCCACCTGTACTAGGCCCTCTTACACAGATACGCAGTATTTT.

The V call is TRBV7-2, the J call TRBJ1-2; TRBD1 matches 7 bases. This CDR3 spans 13 amino acids. V gave up 5 bases and J gave up 6 bases; unmatched junction bases: 6. The germline V gene has CDR1 SGHTA and CDR2 FQGNSA. CDR3 amino acids: CASSPSQGDGYTF. The CDR3 nucleotides read TGTGCCAGCAGCCCATCCCAGGGGGATGGCTACACCTTC.

This clone was recorded once. J is TRBJ2-5 and V is TRBV6-5; tentatively, D is TRBD1 (6 bases). The CDR3 contains 11 residues. Trimming pared 6 bases from V and 8 bases from J, leaving 10 bases between. Germline V CDR1 and CDR2: MNHEY, SVGAGI. The chain's CDR3 is CASSTGTTQYF. The CDR3 region has the DNA TGTGCCAGCAGCACGGGGACAACCCAGTACTTC.

The gene calls are TRBV12-5 and TRBJ1-1; possible D gene TRBD1, 6 bases. The germline V gene encodes CDR1 LGHNT and CDR2 FRNRAP. V lost 0 bases, J lost 12 bases, and 17 bases lay in between. CDR3 size: 14 residues. The CDR3 reads CASGLVSYQGLTFF. CDR3 bases: TGTGCTAGTGGTTTGGTATCGTATCAGGGGTTGACTTTCTTT.

V usage is TRBV5-6 and J usage is TRBJ1-5, with unresolved D. The germline V gene has CDR1 SGHDT and CDR2 YYEEEE. V was cut by 3 bases and J by 3 bases, with 13 bases left in between. The CDR3 loop spans 15 amino acids. CDR3 in DNA: TGTGCCAGCAGCTGGCACAGCTCTAACAATCAGCCCCAGCATTTT. Its translation: CASSWHSSNNQPQHF.

The genes are TRBV7-2 and TRBJ2-5; D gene uncertain. The V end lost 3 bases, the J end lost 5 bases, and 4 bases lay between the germline ends. CDR1 is SGHTA and CDR2 is FQGNSA in the germline V gene. The CDR3 runs 11 residues. The CDR3 protein is CASSFVETQYF. CDR3 bases: TGTGCCAGCAGCTTCGTCGAGACCCAGTACTTC.

The rearrangement links TRBV7-9 to TRBJ2-5; tentatively, D is TRBD2 (6 bases). Looked up from germline, CDR1 is SEHNR and CDR2 is FQNEAQ (reference sequence). The CDR3 has 12 amino acids. V was clipped by 5 bases and J by 9 bases, with 13 bases between them. CDR3 coding DNA: TGTGCCAGCAGCGTCGGGGAGCGGGCCCAGTACTTC. This translates into CASSVGERAQYF.

The rearrangement joins TRBV6-1 to TRBJ2-7, with D uncertain. Trimming stripped 6 bases from V and 2 bases from J, with 11 bases between. CDR1 is MNHNS and CDR2 is SASEGT in the germline V gene. The CDR3 has 13 residues. The CDR3 here is CASRPSTPYEQYF. The CDR3 bases are TGTGCCAGCAGACCCTCTACCCCCTACGAGCAGTACTTC.

The CDR3 nucleotides are TGTGCCAGCAGTTTAAAACAGCCATCCTCTGGAAACACCATATATTTT. Translation: CASSLKQPSSGNTIYF. The rearrangement links TRBV28 to TRBJ1-3, with D unresolved. V lost 2 bases and J lost 0, with 11 bases in between. The CDR3 contains 16 residues. Germline V gene lookup returns CDR1 MDHEN and CDR2 SYDVKM.

The J gene is TRBJ2-6, the V gene TRBV5-6, with 11 nucleotides matching TRBD1. J was trimmed by 3 bases and V by 0 bases; bases with no gene match: 8. The germline gives CDR1 SGHDT, CDR2 YYEEEE. CDR3 length equals 19 residues. CDR3 region: CASSLAAGQGAGGANVLTF. The CDR3 DNA reads as TGTGCCAGCAGCTTGGCCGCAGGACAGGGGGCGGGTGGGGCCAACGTCCTGACTTTC.

This chain joins TRBV5-4 and TRBJ2-2, with unresolved D. The CDR3 runs to 15 residues. The germline V and J ends were trimmed by 2 bases and 3 bases, with 11 bases remaining between them. Germline lookup yields CDR1 SGHNT and CDR2 YYREEE (reference sequence). CDR3 nucleotide sequence: TGTGCCAGCAGCTTCGTAGACGGAGACACCGGGGAGCTGTTTTTT. It translates to CASSFVDGDTGELFF. Filled out from reference TRBV5-4 and TRBJ2-2, the complete variable domain reads ETGVTQSPTHLIKTRGQQVTLRCSSQSGHNTVSWYQQALGQGPQFIFQYYREEENGRGNFPPRFSGLQFPNYSSELNVNALELDDSALYLCASSFVDGDTGELFFGEGSRLTVL.

This clone came up once. Here the CDR3 reads CASSLARGEQFF. The CDR3 bases are TGCGCCAGCAGCCTTGCCCGCGGTGAGCAGTTCTTC. The genes are TRBV5-1 and TRBJ2-1; D gene uncertain. V gave up 4 bases and J gave up 9 bases, with 11 bases separating them. CDR3 size: 12 residues. Germline V CDR1 and CDR2: SGHRS, YFSETQ.

This chain connects TRBV7-9 to TRBJ1-2; no definite D call. Trimming shortened V by 1 base and J by 6 bases, and 15 bases separated the two germline ends. CDR3 length: 15 amino acids. Germline assignment: CDR1 SEHNR and CDR2 FQNEAQ (reference sequence). The CDR3 is CASSLGTTGSDGYTF. As DNA, the CDR3 is TGTGCCAGCAGCTTAGGGACTACCGGGAGCGATGGCTACACCTTC.

This chain connects TRBV2 to TRBJ2-1; 8 nucleotides line up with TRBD2. The ends lost 2 bases at V and 2 bases at J; junction bases unmatched: 5. Germline CDR1 is SNHLY and CDR2 is FYNNEI. The CDR3 is 16 amino acids. The CDR3 region is CASSERGGPPYNEQFF. CDR3 in DNA: TGTGCCAGCAGTGAACGGGGGGGGCCTCCCTACAATGAGCAGTTCTTC.

The chain has TRBV2 and TRBJ2-7, with TRBD2 matching over 9 bases. Germline V gene lookup returns CDR1 SNHLY and CDR2 FYNNEI. V was clipped by 6 bases and J by 7 bases; unmatched bases: 10. This CDR3 is 14 amino acids long. The CDR3 here is CASRTTSGGPEQYF. The DNA for the CDR3 is TGTGCCAGCAGGACGACTAGCGGAGGCCCTGAGCAGTACTTC.

This clone was recorded a few times. The chain combines TRBV28 with TRBJ2-3; D remains ambiguous. Trimming took off 4 bases at V and 0 bases at J, with 5 bases between the two ends. Germline loops: CDR1 MDHEN, CDR2 SYDVKM. CDR3 length: 13 residues. DNA of the CDR3: TGTGCCAGCAGTTCCCATAGCACAGATACGCAGTATTTT. Amino acids: CASSSHSTDTQYF. The variable domain in full, completed from reference TRBV28 and TRBJ2-3, reads DVKVTQSSRYLVKRTGEKVFLECVQDMDHENMFWYRQDPGLGLRLIYFSYDVKMKEKGDIPEGYSVSREKKERFSLILESASTNQTSMYLCASSSHSTDTQYFGPGTRLTVL.

A note on this clone: Other DNA sequences within the sample encode an identical CDR3. The chain is built from TRBV7-9 and TRBJ2-3; TRBD2 aligns across 10 bases. There are 14 residues in the CDR3. Looked up from germline, CDR1 is SEHNR and CDR2 is FQNEAQ (reference sequence). V gave up 5 bases and J gave up 3 bases; unmatched junction bases: 2. This CDR3 reads CASSPSGSTDTQYF. The CDR3 DNA follows: TGTGCCAGCAGCCCTAGCGGGAGTACAGATACGCAGTATTTT. Supplemented by reference TRBV7-9 and TRBJ2-3, the full variable domain reads DTGVSQNPRHKITKRGQNVTFRCDPISEHNRLYWYRQTLGQGPEFLTYFQNEAQLEKSRLLSDRFSAERPKGSFSTLEIQRTEQGDSAMYLCASSPSGSTDTQYFGPGTRLTVL.

This chain uses TRBV11-1 with TRBJ1-1; weak D call: TRBD1 (5 bases). From germline, CDR1 is SGHAT and CDR2 FQDESV (reference sequence). Trimming left V 5 bases short and J 6 bases short, with 19 bases between. The CDR3 covers 15 residues. In DNA form, the CDR3 reads TGTGCCAGCAGCCCTAGGAATAGGGGTGACCCTGAAGCTTTCTTT. This gives the protein CASSPRNRGDPEAFF.

V usage is TRBV11-2 and J usage is TRBJ1-2, with 8 bases aligning to TRBD1. Trimming at V came to 5 bases and at J to 4 bases, leaving 6 bases not matched to a gene. This CDR3 comprises 14 residues. CDR1 is SGHAT and CDR2 is FQNNGV in the germline V gene. CDR3 in amino acids: CASSPMTGVYGYTF. The CDR3 coding sequence is TGTGCCAGCAGCCCCATGACAGGGGTCTATGGCTACACCTTC.

The chain recombines TRBV5-4 with TRBJ2-2, with D possibly matching TRBD2 (5 bases). V was cut by 4 bases and J by 8 bases, with 15 bases left in between. CDR1 SGHNT and CDR2 YYREEE come from the germline V gene (reference sequence). The CDR3 runs to 14 residues. CDR3 protein: CASSGGASGGELFF. Here the CDR3 DNA reads TGTGCCAGCAGCGGCGGCGCCTCGGGAGGGGAGCTGTTTTTT. The whole variable domain, remainder taken from reference TRBV5-4 and TRBJ2-2, is ETGVTQSPTHLIKTRGQQVTLRCSSQSGHNTVSWYQQALGQGPQFIFQYYREEENGRGNFPPRFSGLQFPNYSSELNVNALELDDSALYLCASSGGASGGELFFGEGSRLTVL.

The chain joins TRBV28 to TRBJ2-5; 12 bases agree with TRBD2. J lost 2 bases, V lost 3 bases, and 4 bases had no gene match. The CDR3 has 16 residues. The germline CDR1 and CDR2 sequences are MDHEN and SYDVKM. The DNA for the CDR3 is TGTGCCAGCAGTTTGCCTCTAGCGGGGGGGCAAGAGACCCAGTACTTC. Translation gives CASSLPLAGGQETQYF.

The V call is TRBV2, the J call TRBJ1-1; 12 bases agree with TRBD1. V gave up 6 bases and J gave up 2 bases; unmatched junction bases: 1. Germline values: CDR1 SNHLY, CDR2 FYNNEI. The CDR3 is made up of 14 amino acids. As DNA, the CDR3 is TGTGCCAGCAGGGGACAGGGGGCAAACACTGAAGCTTTCTTT. Its protein is CASRGQGANTEAFF. The full variable domain, with the rest looked up from reference TRBV2 and TRBJ1-1, is EPEVTQTPSHQVTQMGQEVILRCVPISNHLYFYWYRQILGQKVEFLVSFYNNEISEKSEIFDDQFSVERPDGSNFTLKIRSTKLEDSAMYFCASRGQGANTEAFFGQGTRLTVV.

The genes are TRBV27 and TRBJ1-2; no definite D call. The germline CDR1 and CDR2 sequences are MNHEY and SMNVEV (reference sequence). The ends were cut back, 8 bases at V and 8 bases at J, with 21 bases in the middle. This CDR3 has 14 residues. CDR3 in DNA: TGTGCCAGCTCTTTGTGGGCAGGATCGAACGGCTACACCTTC. Amino acids: CASSLWAGSNGYTF.

This chain connects TRBV27 to TRBJ2-7; D remains ambiguous. The CDR3 runs 13 residues. Between the trimmed V and J ends, which lost 5 bases and 3 bases, there was a span of 11 bases. Germline V gene lookup returns CDR1 MNHEY and CDR2 SMNVEV (reference sequence). CDR3: CASSPSGVYEQYF. For the CDR3, the DNA is TGTGCCAGCAGTCCCTCAGGTGTCTACGAGCAGTACTTC.

The count of this clone is one. V and J are TRBV28 and TRBJ1-4; 11 bases match TRBD1. The V and J ends lost 4 bases and 8 bases, in that order; junction bases with no gene match: 9. CDR1 is MDHEN, CDR2 SYDVKM, per germline. CDR3 length: 16 amino acids. The CDR3 spells CASSSWTGGASEKLFF. CDR3 sequence (DNA): TGTGCCAGCAGTTCTTGGACAGGGGGCGCTTCCGAAAAACTGTTTTTT.

The rearrangement joins TRBV9 to TRBJ2-5, with TRBD1 matching over 7 bases. This CDR3 comprises 16 residues. Losses at the gene ends were 1 base for V and 1 base for J; bases not matched to a gene: 7. CDR1 is SGDLS and CDR2 is YYNGEE in the germline V gene. CDR3 loop: CASSVRGTDFQETQYF. Written as DNA, the CDR3 is TGTGCCAGCAGCGTAAGGGGGACAGACTTCCAAGAGACCCAGTACTTC.

The J gene is TRBJ2-3, the V gene TRBV30; tentatively, D is TRBD1 (6 bases). The CDR3 runs 16 residues. V was pared by 0 bases and J by 4 bases, with 17 bases between. Germline V gene sequence: CDR1 GTSNPN, CDR2 SVGIG (reference sequence). CDR3 DNA: TGTGCCTGGAGTGTAATAGGGGGACCGCGTCCAGATACGCAGTATTTT. Translation gives CAWSVIGGPRPDTQYF.

DNA for the CDR3: TGTGCCAGCTCATTCAACCCGGGATTCGCCGATTACGAGCAGTACTTC. Translated, it gives CASSFNPGFADYEQYF. The chain is built from TRBV18 and TRBJ2-7; D is possibly TRBD2 (5 bases). The germline CDR1 and CDR2 sequences are KGHSH and LQKENI. The CDR3 contains 16 residues. V lost 5 bases and J 4 bases, leaving 21 bases between the germline ends.

This chain uses TRBV6-1 with TRBJ2-7; TRBD1 agrees at 8 bases. The CDR3 runs 15 residues. Germline-derived CDR1 and CDR2 are MNHNS and SASEGT. Trimming at V came to 4 bases and at J to 5 bases, leaving 10 bases not matched to a gene. Written as DNA, the CDR3 is TGTGCCAGCAGTGGAGTATATCTACAGGGGGACGAGCAGTACTTC. Translating gives CASSGVYLQGDEQYF.

This clone was recorded a few times. The chain has TRBV10-3 and TRBJ2-7; no clear D gene. V gave up 0 bases and J gave up 6 bases, with 3 bases separating them. This CDR3 region has 11 residues. Germline CDR1 is ENHRY and CDR2 is SYGVKD. CDR3 sequence (DNA): TGTGCCATCAGTGAGTCACTCGAGCAGTACTTC. Amino acids: CAISESLEQYF.

This rearrangement joins TRBV10-3 to TRBJ2-7; 10 bases line up with TRBD2. With 5 bases clipped from V and 1 base from J, the junction kept 5 bases outside the gene matches. The CDR3 consists of 15 residues. CDR1 is ENHRY, CDR2 SYGVKD, per germline. This chain's CDR3 is CAISLGTSASYEQYF. The CDR3, as DNA: TGTGCCATCAGTCTTGGGACTAGCGCTTCCTACGAGCAGTACTTC.